Listed here is a single TCR beta chain. This sample stems from a study of blood T cell repertoires in COVID-19. The overall study: The samples span acute and convalescent COVID-19 from the United States, Italy and Spain. PBMCs, B-cell-depleted T cells, or T cells were the source of the cDNA or gDNA that made up the material.

In the study's own analysis: It was from reference gene primer amplification that nucleated cell counts were estimated. The data were produced by immunoSEQ multiplex PCR, yet TCRdb's version contains in-frame clones alone and is incomplete. D and trimming come from the DNA, and the V and J calls and clone size come from that table. The data show 250,000 to 350,000 clones, 89% seen once. The CDR3 is 13 amino acids. Germline V gives CDR1 SGHTA, CDR2 FQGTGA. The V gene lost 5 bases and the J gene lost 4 bases, with 11 bases spanning the gap. The sample consisted of peripheral blood. This rearrangement joins TRBV7-3 to TRBJ1-2; weak D call: TRBD1 (5 bases). The receptor's source is a woman aged 55-70 years with acute or convalescent COVID-19. The CDR3 here is CASSPGGGYGYTF. CDR3 coding DNA: TGTGCCAGCAGCCCCGGCGGGGGCTATGGCTACACCTTC.